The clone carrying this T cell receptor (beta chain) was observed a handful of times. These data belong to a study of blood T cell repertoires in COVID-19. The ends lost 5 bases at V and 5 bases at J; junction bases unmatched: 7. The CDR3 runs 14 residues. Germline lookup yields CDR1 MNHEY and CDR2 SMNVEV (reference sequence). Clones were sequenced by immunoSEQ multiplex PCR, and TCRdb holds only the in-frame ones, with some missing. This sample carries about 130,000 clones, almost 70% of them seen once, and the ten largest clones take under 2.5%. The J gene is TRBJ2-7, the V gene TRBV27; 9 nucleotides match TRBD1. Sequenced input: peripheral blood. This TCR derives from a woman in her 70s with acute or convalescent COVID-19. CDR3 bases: TGTGCCAGCAGTCCCGGGACAGGGATGGACGAGCAGTACTTC. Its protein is CASSPGTGMDEQYF.